These 23 T cell receptor beta chains originate from one sample sequenced in a study of regulatory T cells in long-lasting Graves disease listed by TCRdb under 2021. The meaning of the sample's time point label: newly diagnosed GD, antithyroid drugs for less than 3 months. RNA was extracted from PBMCs in TRIzol for both TCR sequencing and RNA sequencing. The method behind the library was multiplex PCR. The listed sequencing device is Illumina HiSeq 4000. iRepertoire HTBI primers and Arm-PCR amplification of CDR3 regions were used to construct TCR beta libraries. TCRdb redid the processing of the public reads, applying fastp at Q25 and MiXCR, and retained in-frame beta chains. Entries are consolidated by CDR3 protein sequence, retaining the most common genes and DNA. For this sample the table gives roughly 380,000 distinct CDR3 sequences, of which 15% to 17% were detected only once. 22% of the sample is taken by the ten largest.

Sequencing used peripheral blood mononuclear cells (PBMCs), obtained at new diagnosis, from a patient treated with antithyroid drugs. These receptors all stem from a female donor with Graves disease.

This chain connects TRBV4-1 to TRBJ1-3, with TRBD1 as a possible D gene (5 bases). The germline gives CDR1 MGHRA, CDR2 YSYEKL. The V and J ends lost 3 bases and 8 bases respectively, with 14 bases between them. CDR3 size: 14 residues. The CDR3: CASSHGDLLDTIYF. As DNA, the CDR3 is TGCGCCAGCAGCCACGGGGACCTCTTGGACACCATATATTTT.

This clonotype was counted many times. The CDR3 loop reads CAISESLAESNHFSGANVLTF. The CDR3 DNA follows: TGTGCCATCAGTGAGTCCTTAGCGGAGTCCAATCACTTCTCTGGGGCCAACGTCCTGACTTTC. The chain links TRBV10-3 to TRBJ2-6; D may be TRBD2 (6 bases). The germline gives CDR1 ENHRY, CDR2 SYGVKD. This CDR3 has 21 residues. With 0 bases removed from V and 0 bases from J, the gap between germline ends came to 21 bases.

This clonotype was seen at least ten times. The gene calls are TRBV5-6 and TRBJ1-4, with TRBD1 as a possible D gene (6 bases). The V end was cut by 2 bases, the J end by 8 bases, with 25 bases between. Germline V lookup: CDR1 SGHDT, CDR2 YYEEEE. There are 18 residues in the CDR3. The CDR3 is CASSLIAGQDFIGEKLFF. The CDR3 DNA is TGTGCCAGCAGCTTAATAGCGGGACAAGATTTTATCGGGGAAAAACTGTTTTTT.

Many counts were recorded for this clonotype. The gene calls are TRBV14 and TRBJ2-3; 9 bases are a match to TRBD1. Germline V gene sequence: CDR1 SGHDN, CDR2 FVKESK. V shed 4 bases, J shed 3 bases, and the junction held 5 bases outside the gene matches. This CDR3 is built from 15 residues. The CDR3 here is CASSRPGQGTDTQYF. The CDR3 coding sequence is TGTGCCAGCAGCCGACCGGGACAGGGAACAGATACGCAGTATTTT. Based on the CDR3 plus reference TRBV14 and TRBJ2-3, the full variable domain is EAGVTQFPSHSVIEKGQTVTLRCDPISGHDNLYWYRRVMGKEIKFLLHFVKESKQDESGMPNNRFLAERTGGTYSTLKVQPAELEDSGVYFCASSRPGQGTDTQYFGPGTRLTVL.

Points on this clonotype: Relative to the germline gene, one junction end is altered; a read error may explain this. The chain couples TRBV2 to TRBJ2-7; D is unclear. CDR3 length equals 8 residues. The germline gives CDR1 SNHLY, CDR2 FYNNEI. DNA for the CDR3: TGTGCCAGCGGCGAGCAGCACTTC. Its protein product is CASGEQHF.

Details on this clonotype: Only one base separates this from a far larger clonotype, so it likely reflects a read error. The chain carries TRBV10-3 and TRBJ1-1; the match to TRBD1 covers 8 bases. The germline gives CDR1 ENHRY, CDR2 SYGVKD. Germline trimming cut 5 bases from V and 4 bases from J; bases unmatched to any gene: 6. This CDR3 spans 14 amino acids. For the CDR3, the DNA is TGTGCCATCAGTCGCGACAGGGGCGGCACTGAAGCTTTCTTT. It yields the protein CAISRDRGGTEAFF.

This clonotype came up many times. The chain combines TRBV11-2 with TRBJ1-3, with D uncertain. The CDR3 length is 14 residues. Trimming left V 0 bases short and J 0 bases short, with 3 bases between. Germline V CDR1 and CDR2: SGHAT, FQNNGV. This chain's CDR3 is CASSLESSGNTIYF. The CDR3 region has the DNA TGTGCCAGCAGCTTAGAGTCCTCTGGAAACACCATATATTTT.

Of note for this clonotype: Being one base from a much bigger clone, this may be a read error. V is TRBV6-2 or TRBV6-3 and J is TRBJ2-2; 12 bases match TRBD1. This CDR3 has 16 residues. Germline loops: CDR1 MNHEY, CDR2 SVGEGT. CDR3 coding DNA: TGTGCCAGCAGTTACCTAGGGACAGGGGGCAACGGGGAGCCGTTTTTT. Protein product: CASSYLGTGGNGEPFF.

This clonotype has at least ten counts. The chain has TRBV30 and TRBJ1-4, with D possibly being TRBD1 (6 bases). The CDR3 is 13 residues long. Trimming took 5 bases from V and 4 from J, leaving 11 bases between them. Germline-derived CDR1 and CDR2 are GTSNPN and SVGIG (reference sequence). CDR3 region: CAWEDSLNEKLFF. CDR3 DNA sequence: TGTGCCTGGGAGGACAGCCTTAATGAAAAACTGTTTTTT.

This clonotype was recorded many times. This chain joins TRBV7-9 and TRBJ2-1; D not resolved. The germline gives CDR1 SEHNR, CDR2 FQNEAQ (reference sequence). Trimming left V 4 bases short and J 10 bases short, with 14 bases between. The CDR3 extends over 13 amino acids. Here the CDR3 DNA reads TGTGCCAGCAGCTCAGCCTTCGTGGTAGAGCAGTTCTTC. Translated: CASSSAFVVEQFF.

As concerns this clonotype: This likely reflects a read error, since a far larger clone is one base away. This CDR3 is missing its conserved last phenylalanine or tryptophan, likely due to a read error. The CDR3 reads CASSPAGRNMNTEAFS. The DNA for the CDR3 is TGTGCCAGCAGCCCCGCCGGACGGAACATGAACACTGAAGCTTTCTCT. The chain couples TRBV7-2 to TRBJ1-1; D gene ambiguous. Trimming removed 5 bases from V and 0 bases from J, with 16 bases in between. Germline V gene sequence: CDR1 SGHTA, CDR2 FQGNSA. The CDR3 contains 16 residues.

This rearrangement joins TRBV7-9 to TRBJ2-7; 7 bases line up with TRBD2. The J segment lost 5 bases and the V segment lost 8 bases, leaving 15 bases of the junction unmatched. The CDR3 totals 15 residues. The germline V gene has CDR1 SEHNR and CDR2 FQNEAQ (reference sequence). CDR3: CASSPTVREGDEQYF. In DNA, the CDR3 is TGTGCCAGCTCACCAACTGTAAGGGAGGGTGACGAGCAGTACTTC.

This clonotype was observed at least ten times. For the CDR3, the DNA is TGCAGTGCTAGAGCCAGACAGGATTCGTACACTGAAGCTTTCTTT. Translating gives CSARARQDSYTEAFF. This rearrangement joins TRBV20-1 to TRBJ1-1, with D possibly being TRBD1 (6 bases). Trimming took 1 base from V and 3 from J, leaving 15 bases between them. The CDR3 sequence is 15 residues long. Germline assignment: CDR1 DFQATT and CDR2 SNEGSKA (reference sequence).

The table lists this clonotype with many counts. The chain links TRBV27 to TRBJ1-5; the D is unclear. This CDR3 is 15 amino acids long. Germline CDR1 reads MNHEY; CDR2 reads SMNVEV (reference sequence). Trimming took off 1 base at V and 5 bases at J, with 12 bases between the two ends. CDR3 sequence: CASSLWPSWDQPQHF. CDR3 nucleotide sequence: TGTGCCAGCAGTTTATGGCCCTCATGGGATCAGCCCCAGCATTTT.

This clonotype was counted many times. The rearrangement joins TRBV5-1 to TRBJ1-4; 8 bases align to TRBD1. V was clipped by 2 bases and J by 0 bases; unmatched bases: 6. The CDR3 is 17 residues long. CDR1 and CDR2 (germline): SGHRS, YFSETQ. The CDR3 DNA follows: TGCGCCAGCAGCTTATCAGGACAGGGATCAACTAATGAAAAACTGTTTTTT. This translates into CASSLSGQGSTNEKLFF.

This clonotype appeared many times. This chain connects TRBV10-3 to TRBJ1-1; possible D gene TRBD1, 6 bases. CDR3 length: 15 amino acids. Germline CDR1 and CDR2: ENHRY and SYGVKD. The germline V and J ends were trimmed by 2 bases and 1 base, with 11 bases remaining between them. The CDR3 DNA follows: TGTGCCATCAGTGAGACCGGGACAAAGAACACTGAAGCTTTCTTT. Protein: CAISETGTKNTEAFF.

This clonotype was counted between two and nine times. The chain recombines TRBV12-3 or TRBV12-4 with TRBJ2-1, with a possible D match to TRBD2 (6 bases). The CDR3 is 16 amino acids. Trimming removed 5 bases from V and 10 bases from J, with 24 bases in between. For the CDR3, the DNA is TGTGCCAGCAGTCCCAATAGCGGCCTATTCTGGGGAGAGCAGTTCTTC. Translating gives CASSPNSGLFWGEQFF.

This clonotype was counted many times. The rearrangement joins TRBV5-1 to TRBJ2-3; D uncertain. The CDR3 is made up of 14 amino acids. V gave up 0 bases and J gave up 3 bases, with 8 bases separating them. Germline CDR1 reads SGHRS; CDR2 reads YFSETQ. The CDR3 loop reads CASSLVDQTDTQYF. CDR3 in DNA: TGCGCCAGCAGCTTGGTCGATCAAACAGATACGCAGTATTTT.

This clonotype was seen a few times. Germline and junction disagree at one end, which may indicate a read error. The J gene is TRBJ2-6, the V gene TRBV7-2, with 7 bases fitting TRBD1. The CDR3 covers 16 residues. Germline CDR1 and CDR2: SGHTA and FQGNSA. For the CDR3, the DNA is TGTGCCTGCAGCCAAGGACAGGTCTCTGGGGCCAACGTCCTGACTTTC. It encodes CACSQGQVSGANVLTF.

This clonotype was picked up many times. This chain's CDR3 is CASSLETLGWHTQYF. CDR3 DNA: TGTGCCAGCAGCTTAGAAACCTTGGGTTGGCATACGCAGTATTTT. The chain employs TRBV11-2 and TRBJ2-3, with D unclear. Deletions cut 0 bases from V and 7 bases from J, with 14 bases between. CDR1 and CDR2 from the germline V gene are SGHAT and FQNNGV. The CDR3 spans 15 residues.

The chain uses TRBV4-3 and TRBJ2-1; 9 bases fit TRBD2. CDR3 length: 18 residues. Germline-derived CDR1 and CDR2 are LGHNA and YSLEER. V lost 0 bases to trimming and J lost 1 base; unmatched junction nucleotides: 7. Written as DNA, the CDR3 is TGCGCCAGCAGCCAAGATTGGGTCCTAGCGGGGTCCTACAATGAGCAGTTCTTC. It translates to CASSQDWVLAGSYNEQFF.

Many counts were recorded for this clonotype. The rearrangement links TRBV7-2 to TRBJ2-1; TRBD2 is a possible D gene (5 bases). The CDR3 extends over 17 amino acids. V dropped 5 bases and J dropped 7 bases, with 24 bases sitting between them. CDR1 and CDR2 (germline): SGHTA, FQGNSA. The CDR3 DNA reads as TGTGCCAGCAGCCCCCTAGGCCCCAAACTAGTGGCGAATGAGCAGTTCTTC. Translating it yields CASSPLGPKLVANEQFF.

With regard to this clonotype: With a much larger clone just one base away, this may be a read error. This sequence joins TRBV7-9 and TRBJ1-2; D uncertain. The germline CDR1 and CDR2 sequences are SEHNR and FQNEAQ (reference sequence). The CDR3 totals 14 residues. This chain's CDR3 is CASSLDGRLYGCTF. The CDR3 bases are TGTGCCAGCAGCTTGGACGGCAGACTCTATGGCTGCACCTTC.